This TCR beta chain originates from a study of neurological immune-mediated disorders. This clonotype was seen repeatedly, ten times or more. This CDR3 comprises 12 residues. Deletions cut 3 bases from V and 7 bases from J, with 9 bases between. CDR1 is LNHNV and CDR2 is YYDKDF in the germline V gene (reference sequence). TCRdb reprocessed the 5' RACE reads with MiXCR, giving one entry per CDR3 protein. In the table there are about 70,000 distinct CDR3 sequences, roughly 4.5% of which are singletons. Stored at -80 C, 2 million PBMCs were the source of the unsorted libraries. The TCR comes from a woman aged 70-85 years with multiple sclerosis. V gene TRBV15 combines with J gene TRBJ1-2; D ambiguous. The sample comprised PBMCs. The CDR3 here is CATSSTRLGYTF. The CDR3 bases are TGTGCCACCAGCAGTACTCGGCTTGGCTACACCTTC.